These 21 T cell receptor beta chains were sequenced from one sample in a study of blood T cells in healthy people across ages. For the second PCR, which ran for roughly 6 to 12 cycles, a sample-barcoded 5' primer and a J-beta primer mix were used. MiXCR, run by TCRdb on the 5' RACE reads, gives a single entry per CDR3 protein. The sample holds 1.4 million to 1.5 million distinct CDR3 sequences, roughly 45% seen once. Material for sequencing was blood. The source is a woman under 30 in good health.

Notes on this clonotype: Relative to the germline gene, one junction end is altered; a read error may explain this. CDR3 coding DNA: TGTGCCAACAGCCAGAGCTTTAGGAAGAACACTGAAGCTTTCTTT. This sequence encodes CANSQSFRKNTEAFF. The V call is TRBV14, the J call TRBJ1-1; the D is unclear. There are 15 residues in the CDR3. Germline V lookup: CDR1 SGHDN, CDR2 FVKESK.

The chain employs TRBV25-1 and TRBJ1-2; 10 bases align to TRBD1. Per the germline V gene, CDR1 is MGHDK and CDR2 is SYGVNS. V lost 3 bases and J lost 4; bases outside the gene matches: 5. This CDR3 has 15 residues. CDR3 sequence (DNA): TGTGCCAGCAGTGACGGACAGGGGGTGGGCTATGGCTACACCTTC. Translating it yields CASSDGQGVGYGYTF.

This clonotype was found once. This sequence joins TRBV29-1 and TRBJ1-1; D may be TRBD1 (6 bases). Germline assignment: CDR1 SQVTM and CDR2 ANQGSEA. CDR3 length equals 12 residues. V lost 2 bases, J lost 4 bases, and 8 bases lay in between. CDR3 sequence: CSVERGSTEAFF. CDR3 sequence (DNA): TGCAGCGTTGAAAGGGGGTCCACTGAAGCTTTCTTT.

This clonotype was picked up one time. The chain links TRBV2 to TRBJ1-1, with a possible D match to TRBD1 (6 bases). Germline values: CDR1 SNHLY, CDR2 FYNNEI. The CDR3 runs 14 residues. Trimming pared 7 bases from V and 1 base from J, leaving 13 bases between. The CDR3 DNA reads as TGTGCCAGCAATGGAAGGACAGCGAACACTGAAGCTTTCTTT. Encoded protein: CASNGRTANTEAFF.

J is TRBJ2-5 and V is TRBV5-1, with D possibly matching TRBD2 (6 bases). The germline V and J ends were trimmed by 4 bases and 5 bases, with 15 bases remaining between them. Germline lookup yields CDR1 SGHRS and CDR2 YFSETQ. The CDR3 extends over 14 amino acids. The CDR3 loop is CASSVPGLKETQYF. CDR3 coding DNA: TGCGCCAGCAGCGTACCGGGACTGAAGGAGACCCAGTACTTC.

This clonotype turned up a few times. The chain couples TRBV6-5 to TRBJ2-7; TRBD1 agrees at 7 bases. Germline lookup yields CDR1 MNHEY and CDR2 SVGAGI. The CDR3 runs 16 residues. With V trimmed by 7 bases and J by 2 bases, 14 bases remained unmatched. CDR3 DNA sequence: TGTGCCAGCAACAGAGATCCAGGGGGACGGACCTACGAGCAGTACTTC. Amino acid sequence: CASNRDPGGRTYEQYF.

This chain joins TRBV6-1 and TRBJ2-2; 7 bases align to TRBD1. The ends lost 4 bases at V and 6 bases at J; junction bases unmatched: 8. CDR3 size: 15 residues. Germline CDR1 MNHNS, CDR2 SASEGT. The CDR3 DNA reads TGTGCCAGCAGTGCATCGTCAGGGGGTCCCGGGGAGCTGTTTTTT. It is translated as CASSASSGGPGELFF.

This chain links TRBV27 with TRBJ1-4; D may be TRBD1 (5 bases). This CDR3 has 16 amino acids. The V end was cut by 5 bases, the J end by 0 bases, with 13 bases between. From germline, CDR1 is MNHEY and CDR2 SMNVEV (reference sequence). The CDR3 loop is CASSGGTFTTNEKLFF. The CDR3 nucleotides are TGTGCCAGCAGTGGGGGAACATTTACAACTAATGAAAAACTGTTTTTT.

There are a few counts of this clonotype. In DNA, the CDR3 is TGCGCCAGCAGCCAAGTCGGGGGTGGCGGCTACACCTTC. It specifies CASSQVGGGGYTF. The rearrangement joins TRBV4-1 to TRBJ1-2, with D perhaps matching TRBD1 (5 bases). Trimming pared 1 base from V and 8 bases from J, leaving 11 bases between. This CDR3 is built from 13 residues. Germline lookup yields CDR1 MGHRA and CDR2 YSYEKL.

This clonotype was counted between two and nine times. This rearrangement joins TRBV5-6 to TRBJ1-4, with D unclear. Per the germline V gene, CDR1 is SGHDT and CDR2 is YYEEEE. The CDR3 sequence is 17 residues long. Trimming left V 0 bases short and J 0 bases short, with 12 bases between. The CDR3 is CASSLALVSTTNEKLFF. The CDR3 DNA follows: TGTGCCAGCAGCTTGGCTCTGGTATCTACAACTAATGAAAAACTGTTTTTT.

The gene calls are TRBV2 and TRBJ2-1; 10 nucleotides line up with TRBD1. V lost 5 bases to trimming and J lost 8 bases; unmatched junction nucleotides: 6. CDR1 and CDR2 (germline): SNHLY, FYNNEI. The CDR3 is 14 amino acids. The CDR3 coding sequence is TGTGCCAGCAGTCCGGGACAGGGGTGGGATGAGCAGTTCTTC. Encoded protein: CASSPGQGWDEQFF.

The rearrangement joins TRBV6-6 to TRBJ2-5, with unresolved D. The germline gives CDR1 MNHNY, CDR2 SVGAGI (reference sequence). Trimming cost V 5 bases and J 1 base, with 17 bases left between them. The CDR3 consists of 16 residues. CDR3: CASSRAVTSSQETQYF. The CDR3 region has the DNA TGTGCCAGCAGTCGGGCCGTTACTTCATCCCAAGAGACCCAGTACTTC.

This clonotype was observed a handful of times. The gene calls are TRBV7-2 and TRBJ2-7, with 8 bases that match TRBD2. The junction had 5 bases not matched to a gene; V was cut back by 1 base and J by 0 bases. Germline CDR1 SGHTA, CDR2 FQGNSA. The CDR3 extends over 16 amino acids. CDR3 nucleotide sequence: TGTGCCAGCAGCTTAGAGCCTAGCGGGTACTCCTACGAGCAGTACTTC. Its translation is CASSLEPSGYSYEQYF.

The rearrangement links TRBV5-4 to TRBJ2-3; TRBD2 aligns across 12 bases. This CDR3 spans 15 amino acids. Germline lookup yields CDR1 SGHNT and CDR2 YYREEE (reference sequence). Losses at the gene ends were 4 bases for V and 5 bases for J; bases not matched to a gene: 5. CDR3 sequence: CASSPLLAGGDTQYF. CDR3 DNA: TGTGCCAGCAGCCCCTTACTAGCGGGAGGAGATACGCAGTATTTT.

This sequence joins TRBV29-1 and TRBJ2-7; 8 nucleotides line up with TRBD1. The CDR3 is made up of 15 amino acids. CDR1 SQVTM and CDR2 ANQGSEA come from the germline V gene. Trimming took 6 bases from V and 4 from J; bases not matched to a gene: 14. The CDR3: CSVEQGDSPLYEQYF. The CDR3 bases are TGCAGCGTGGAACAGGGGGACTCCCCCTTATACGAGCAGTACTTC.

This clonotype was recorded a few times. V and J are TRBV10-3 and TRBJ1-1; no definite D call. CDR3 length: 12 amino acids. The germline V and J ends were trimmed by 0 bases and 7 bases, with 6 bases remaining between them. Germline V gene data show CDR1 as ENHRY and CDR2 as SYGVKD. CDR3 sequence (DNA): TGTGCCATCAGTGAGTCGGCAGTTGAAGCTTTCTTT. It yields the protein CAISESAVEAFF.

For this clonotype: At one end, the junction sequence differs from germline, possibly due to a read error. This chain connects TRBV7-9 to TRBJ2-5, with 9 bases lining up with TRBD2. The CDR3 sequence is 17 residues long. Germline assignment: CDR1 SEHNR and CDR2 FQNEAQ (reference sequence). The CDR3 DNA sequence: TGTGTCAGCAGCTTAACAGTCTTAGCGGGAGACGTCAATGAGCAGTACTTC. Protein product: CVSSLTVLAGDVNEQYF. The full variable domain, in which reference TRBV7-9 and TRBJ2-5 provide the parts outside the CDR3, is DTGVSQNPRHKITKRGQNVTFRCDPISEHNRLYWYRQTLGQGPEFLTYFQNEAQLEKSRLLSDRFSAERPKGSFSTLEIQRTEQGDSAMYLCVSSLTVLAGDVNEQYFGPGTRLLVL.

This clonotype turned up a few times. The V and J genes are TRBV20-1 and TRBJ2-1; either TRBD1 or TRBD2 may fit D (5 bases each). The germline CDR1 and CDR2 sequences are DFQATT and SNEGSKA (reference sequence). V lost 0 bases and J lost 6, with 9 bases in between. This CDR3 region has 13 residues. The CDR3: CSARDLGVNEQFF. The DNA for the CDR3 is TGCAGTGCTAGAGATTTGGGGGTCAATGAGCAGTTCTTC.

The chain employs TRBV10-3 and TRBJ2-1; D unclear. The CDR3 contains 14 residues. Germline CDR1 is ENHRY and CDR2 is SYGVKD. Deletions cut 0 bases from V and 6 bases from J, with 9 bases between. The CDR3 region has the DNA TGTGCCATCAGTGAGTCTTCTCAAGCCAATGAGCAGTTCTTC. It translates to CAISESSQANEQFF.

The CDR3 loop reads CASSPSRGGSTGELFF. The CDR3 nucleotides are TGCGCCAGCAGCCCTAGCAGGGGGGGTAGTACCGGGGAGCTGTTTTTT. The chain uses TRBV4-1 and TRBJ2-2; perhaps D is TRBD1 or TRBD2 (7 bases each). This CDR3 is 16 amino acids long. V was pared by 4 bases and J by 5 bases, with 17 bases between. The germline V gene encodes CDR1 MGHRA and CDR2 YSYEKL.

This clonotype was counted ten times or more. The J gene is TRBJ2-7, the V gene TRBV3-1; possible D gene TRBD1, 5 bases. Germline values: CDR1 LGHDT, CDR2 YNNKEL (reference sequence). V gave up 5 bases and J gave up 0 bases, with 8 bases separating them. The CDR3 covers 13 residues. The CDR3 nucleotides are TGTGCCAGCAGCAGACAGAGCTCCTACGAGCAGTACTTC. Amino acids: CASSRQSSYEQYF.